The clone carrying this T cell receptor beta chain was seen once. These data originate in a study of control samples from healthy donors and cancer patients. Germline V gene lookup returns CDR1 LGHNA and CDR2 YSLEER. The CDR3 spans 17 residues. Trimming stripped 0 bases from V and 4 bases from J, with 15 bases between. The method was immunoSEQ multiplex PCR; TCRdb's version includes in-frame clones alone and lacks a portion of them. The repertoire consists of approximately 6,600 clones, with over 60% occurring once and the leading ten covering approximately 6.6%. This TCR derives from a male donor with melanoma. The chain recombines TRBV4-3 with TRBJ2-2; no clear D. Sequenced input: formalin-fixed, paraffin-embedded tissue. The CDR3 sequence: CASSQDIGSSGTGELFF. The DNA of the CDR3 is TGCGCCAGCAGCCAAGATATAGGCAGCTCGGGCACCGGGGAGCTGTTTTTT.